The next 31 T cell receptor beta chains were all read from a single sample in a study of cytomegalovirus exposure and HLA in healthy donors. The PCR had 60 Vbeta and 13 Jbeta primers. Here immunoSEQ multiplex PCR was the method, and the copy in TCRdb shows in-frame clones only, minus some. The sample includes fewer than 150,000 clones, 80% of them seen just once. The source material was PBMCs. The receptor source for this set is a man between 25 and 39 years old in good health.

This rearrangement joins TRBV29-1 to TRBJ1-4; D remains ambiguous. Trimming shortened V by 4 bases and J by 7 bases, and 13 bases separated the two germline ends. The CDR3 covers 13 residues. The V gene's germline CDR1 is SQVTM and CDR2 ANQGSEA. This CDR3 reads CSVAWRGSEKLFF. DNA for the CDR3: TGCAGCGTTGCATGGCGAGGAAGTGAAAAACTGTTTTTT.

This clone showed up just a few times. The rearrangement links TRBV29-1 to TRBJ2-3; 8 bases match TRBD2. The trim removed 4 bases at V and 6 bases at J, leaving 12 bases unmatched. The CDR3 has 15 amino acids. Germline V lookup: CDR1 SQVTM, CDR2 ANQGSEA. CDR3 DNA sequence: TGCAGCGTTGGGGGCAGCGGGGGCTTCACGGATACGCAGTATTTT. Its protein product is CSVGGSGGFTDTQYF.

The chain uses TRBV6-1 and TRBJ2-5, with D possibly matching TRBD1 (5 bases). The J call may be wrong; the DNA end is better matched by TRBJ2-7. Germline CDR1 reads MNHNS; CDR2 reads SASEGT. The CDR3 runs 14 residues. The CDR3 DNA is TGTGCCAGCAGTGAACACAGACAGACCTACGAGCAGTACTTC. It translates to CASSEHRQTYEQYF.

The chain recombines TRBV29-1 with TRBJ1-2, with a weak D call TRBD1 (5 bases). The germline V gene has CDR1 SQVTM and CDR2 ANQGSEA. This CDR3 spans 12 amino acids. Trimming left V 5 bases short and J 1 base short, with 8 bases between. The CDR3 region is CSVLTVNYGYTF. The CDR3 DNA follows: TGCAGCGTTCTGACAGTTAACTATGGCTACACCTTC.

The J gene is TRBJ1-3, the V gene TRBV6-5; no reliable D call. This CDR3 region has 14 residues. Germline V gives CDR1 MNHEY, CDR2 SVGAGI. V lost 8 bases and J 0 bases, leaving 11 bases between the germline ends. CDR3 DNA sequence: TGTGCCAGCTCACCTGTGAGCTCTGGAAACACCATATATTTT. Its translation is CASSPVSSGNTIYF.

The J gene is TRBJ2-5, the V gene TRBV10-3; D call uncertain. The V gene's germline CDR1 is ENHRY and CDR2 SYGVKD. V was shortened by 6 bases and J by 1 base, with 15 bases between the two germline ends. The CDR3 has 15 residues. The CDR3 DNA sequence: TGTGCCATCAGGGGTAGCTCTACCTCCCAAGAGACCCAGTACTTC. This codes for CAIRGSSTSQETQYF.

CDR3 loop: CALESANGSYEQYF. CDR3 coding DNA: TGTGCCTTGGAGTCGGCGAACGGGAGCTACGAGCAGTACTTC. The genes are TRBV28 and TRBJ2-7, with D maybe TRBD2 (6 bases). V gave up 11 bases and J gave up 3 bases, with 20 bases separating them. The germline CDR1 and CDR2 sequences are MDHEN and SYDVKM. The CDR3 runs to 14 residues.

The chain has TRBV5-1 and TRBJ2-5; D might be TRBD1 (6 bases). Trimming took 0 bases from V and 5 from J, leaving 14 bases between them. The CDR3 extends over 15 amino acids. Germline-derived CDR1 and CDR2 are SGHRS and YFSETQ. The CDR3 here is CASSLALQGRETQYF. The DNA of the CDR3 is TGCGCCAGCAGCTTGGCCTTACAGGGTCGGGAGACCCAGTACTTC.

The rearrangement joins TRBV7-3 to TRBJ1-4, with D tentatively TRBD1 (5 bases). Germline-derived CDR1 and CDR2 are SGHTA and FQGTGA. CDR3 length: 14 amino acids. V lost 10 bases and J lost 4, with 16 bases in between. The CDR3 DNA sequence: TGTGCCACCTACTCGACAGACCGTAATGAAAAACTGTTTTTT. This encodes CATYSTDRNEKLFF.

CDR3: CASSPRGQGGNQPQHF. The CDR3 DNA reads TGTGCCAGCTCACCACGGGGCCAGGGTGGCAATCAGCCCCAGCATTTT. This rearrangement joins TRBV18 to TRBJ1-5; possible D gene TRBD1, 5 bases. The V gene's germline CDR1 is KGHSH and CDR2 LQKENI. The CDR3 sequence is 16 residues long. V lost 1 base to trimming and J lost 2 bases, with 12 bases between them.

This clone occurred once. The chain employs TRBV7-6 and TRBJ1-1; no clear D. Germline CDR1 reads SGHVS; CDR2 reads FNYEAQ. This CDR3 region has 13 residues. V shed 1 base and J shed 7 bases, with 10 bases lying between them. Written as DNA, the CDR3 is TGTGCCAGCAGCTTAGGAGGAGGGTTTGAAGCTTTCTTT. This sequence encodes CASSLGGGFEAFF.

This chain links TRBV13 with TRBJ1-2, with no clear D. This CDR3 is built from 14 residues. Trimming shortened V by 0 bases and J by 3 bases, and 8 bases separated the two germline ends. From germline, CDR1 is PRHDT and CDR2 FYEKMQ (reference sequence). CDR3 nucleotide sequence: TGTGCCAGCAGCTTAGGCGGCGGAGACTATGGCTACACCTTC. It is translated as CASSLGGGDYGYTF.

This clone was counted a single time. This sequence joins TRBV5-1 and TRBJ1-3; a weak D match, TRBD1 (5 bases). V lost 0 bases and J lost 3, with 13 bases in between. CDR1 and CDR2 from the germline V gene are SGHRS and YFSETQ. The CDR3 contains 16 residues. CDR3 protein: CASSLAARESGNTIYF. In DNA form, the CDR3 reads TGCGCCAGCAGCTTGGCCGCCAGGGAAAGTGGAAACACCATATATTTT.

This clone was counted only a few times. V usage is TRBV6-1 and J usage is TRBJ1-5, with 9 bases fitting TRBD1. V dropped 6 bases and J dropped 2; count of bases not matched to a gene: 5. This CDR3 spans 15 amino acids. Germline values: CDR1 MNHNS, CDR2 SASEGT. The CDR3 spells CASRTDRGGNQPQHF. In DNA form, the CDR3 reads TGTGCCAGCAGAACGGACAGGGGTGGCAATCAGCCCCAGCATTTT.

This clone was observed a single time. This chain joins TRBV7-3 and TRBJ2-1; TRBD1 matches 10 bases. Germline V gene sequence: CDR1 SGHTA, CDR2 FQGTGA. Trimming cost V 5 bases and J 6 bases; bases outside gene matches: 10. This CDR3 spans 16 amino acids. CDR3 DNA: TGTGCCAGCAGCAGACAGGGGGCGGGAGACCCCAATGAGCAGTTCTTC. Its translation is CASSRQGAGDPNEQFF.

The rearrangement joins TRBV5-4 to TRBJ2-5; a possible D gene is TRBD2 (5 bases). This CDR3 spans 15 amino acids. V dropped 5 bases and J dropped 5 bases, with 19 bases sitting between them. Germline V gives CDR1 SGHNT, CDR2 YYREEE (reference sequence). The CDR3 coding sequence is TGTGCCAGCAGTTCCTATCGAGGGCCAAGGGAGACCCAGTACTTC. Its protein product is CASSSYRGPRETQYF.

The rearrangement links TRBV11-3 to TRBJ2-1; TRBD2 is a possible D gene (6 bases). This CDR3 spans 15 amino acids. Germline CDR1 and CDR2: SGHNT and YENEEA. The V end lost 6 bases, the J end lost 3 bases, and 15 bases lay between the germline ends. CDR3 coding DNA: TGTGCCAGCAGGGGAACGAGCGGGTACTACAATGAGCAGTTCTTC. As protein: CASRGTSGYYNEQFF.

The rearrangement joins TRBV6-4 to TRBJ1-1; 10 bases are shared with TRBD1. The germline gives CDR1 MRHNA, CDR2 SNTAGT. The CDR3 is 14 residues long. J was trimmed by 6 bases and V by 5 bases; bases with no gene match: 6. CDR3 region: CASSTGTGASEAFF. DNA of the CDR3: TGTGCCAGCAGTACCGGGACAGGGGCATCTGAAGCTTTCTTT.

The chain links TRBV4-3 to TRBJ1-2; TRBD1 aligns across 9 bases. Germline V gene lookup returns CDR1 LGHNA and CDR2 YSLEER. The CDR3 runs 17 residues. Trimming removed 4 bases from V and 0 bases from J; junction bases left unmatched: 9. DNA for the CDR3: TGCGCCAGCAGCCGGGGGACAGGGCCCCTAGCTAACTATGGCTACACCTTC. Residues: CASSRGTGPLANYGYTF.

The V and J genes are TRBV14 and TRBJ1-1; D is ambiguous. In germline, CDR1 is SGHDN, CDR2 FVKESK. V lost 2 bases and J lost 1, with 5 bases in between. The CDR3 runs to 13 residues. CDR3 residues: CASSQNRNTEAFF. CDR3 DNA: TGTGCCAGCAGCCAAAACAGGAACACTGAAGCTTTCTTT.

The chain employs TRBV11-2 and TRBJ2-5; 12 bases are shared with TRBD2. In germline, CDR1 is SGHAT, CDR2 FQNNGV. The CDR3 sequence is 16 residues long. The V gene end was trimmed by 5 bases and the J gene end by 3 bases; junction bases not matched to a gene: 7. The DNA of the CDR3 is TGTGCCAGCAGCGGGTGGTCTAGCGGGAGGGAAGAGACCCAGTACTTC. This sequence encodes CASSGWSSGREETQYF.

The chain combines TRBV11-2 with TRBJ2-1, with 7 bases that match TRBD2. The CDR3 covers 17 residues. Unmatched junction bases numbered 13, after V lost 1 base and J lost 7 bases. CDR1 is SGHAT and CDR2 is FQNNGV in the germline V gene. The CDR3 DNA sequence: TGTGCCAGCAGCTTAGCGGGGGGTCTAGCGAGCAGGAATGAGCAGTTCTTC. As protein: CASSLAGGLASRNEQFF.

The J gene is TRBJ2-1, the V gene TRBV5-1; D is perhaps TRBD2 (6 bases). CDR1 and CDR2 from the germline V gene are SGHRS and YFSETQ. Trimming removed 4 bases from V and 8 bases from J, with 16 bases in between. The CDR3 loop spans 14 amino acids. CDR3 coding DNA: TGCGCCAGCAGCAGGGACTCACTCGAGGATGAGCAGTTCTTC. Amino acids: CASSRDSLEDEQFF.

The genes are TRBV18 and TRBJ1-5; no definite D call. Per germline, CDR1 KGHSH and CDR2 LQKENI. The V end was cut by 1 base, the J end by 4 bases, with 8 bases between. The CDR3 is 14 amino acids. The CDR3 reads CASSPLPQNQPQHF. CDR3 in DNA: TGTGCCAGCTCACCACTCCCTCAGAATCAGCCCCAGCATTTT.

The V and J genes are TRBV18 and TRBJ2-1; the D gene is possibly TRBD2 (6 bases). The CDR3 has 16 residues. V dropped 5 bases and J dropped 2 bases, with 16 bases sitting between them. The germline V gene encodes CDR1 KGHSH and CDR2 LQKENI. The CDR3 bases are TGTGCCAGCTCAACCGGGGGTCAGGGAACCTACAATGAGCAGTTCTTC. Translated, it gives CASSTGGQGTYNEQFF.

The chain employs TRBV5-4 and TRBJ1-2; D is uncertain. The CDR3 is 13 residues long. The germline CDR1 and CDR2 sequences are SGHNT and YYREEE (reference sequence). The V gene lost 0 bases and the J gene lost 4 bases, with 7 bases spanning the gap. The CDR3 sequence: CASSLGGSYGYTF. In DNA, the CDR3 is TGTGCCAGCAGCTTGGGCGGCAGCTATGGCTACACCTTC.

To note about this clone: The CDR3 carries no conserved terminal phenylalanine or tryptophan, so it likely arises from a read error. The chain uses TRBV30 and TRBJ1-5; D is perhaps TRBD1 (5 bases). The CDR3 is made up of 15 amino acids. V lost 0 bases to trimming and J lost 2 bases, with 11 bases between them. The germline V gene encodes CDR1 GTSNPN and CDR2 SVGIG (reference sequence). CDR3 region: CAWSVQTGGNQPQHL. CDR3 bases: TGTGCCTGGAGTGTACAGACGGGGGGCAATCAGCCCCAGCATCTT.

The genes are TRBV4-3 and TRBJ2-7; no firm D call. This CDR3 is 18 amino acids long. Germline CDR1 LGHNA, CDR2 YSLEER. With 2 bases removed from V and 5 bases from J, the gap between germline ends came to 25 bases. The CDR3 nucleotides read TGCGCCAGCAGCCAACCTTACAGAGCTACACGCTCTCCCCACGAGCAGTACTTC. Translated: CASSQPYRATRSPHEQYF.

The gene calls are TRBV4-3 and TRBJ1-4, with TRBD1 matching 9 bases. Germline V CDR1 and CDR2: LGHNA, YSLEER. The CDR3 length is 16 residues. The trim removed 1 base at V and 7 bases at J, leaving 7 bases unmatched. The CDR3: CASSQGNRGPGEKLFF. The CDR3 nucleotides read TGCGCCAGCAGCCAAGGGAACAGGGGGCCGGGTGAAAAACTGTTTTTT.

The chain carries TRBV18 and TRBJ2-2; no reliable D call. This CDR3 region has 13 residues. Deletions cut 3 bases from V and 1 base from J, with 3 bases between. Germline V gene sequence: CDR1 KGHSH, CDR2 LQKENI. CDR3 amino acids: CASSPRNTGELFF. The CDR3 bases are TGTGCCAGCTCACCCAGGAACACCGGGGAGCTGTTTTTT. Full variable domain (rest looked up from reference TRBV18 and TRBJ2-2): NAGVMQNPRHLVRRRGQEARLRCSPMKGHSHVYWYRQLPEEGLKFMVYLQKENIIDESGMPKERFSAEFPKEGPSILRIQQVVRGDSAAYFCASSPRNTGELFFGEGSRLTVL.

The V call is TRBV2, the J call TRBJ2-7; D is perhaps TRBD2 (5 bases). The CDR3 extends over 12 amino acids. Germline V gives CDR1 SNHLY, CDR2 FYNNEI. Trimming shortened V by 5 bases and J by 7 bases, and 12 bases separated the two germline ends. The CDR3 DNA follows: TGTGCCAGCAGTCCTTTCCCGGGGGAGCAGTACTTC. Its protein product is CASSPFPGEQYF.